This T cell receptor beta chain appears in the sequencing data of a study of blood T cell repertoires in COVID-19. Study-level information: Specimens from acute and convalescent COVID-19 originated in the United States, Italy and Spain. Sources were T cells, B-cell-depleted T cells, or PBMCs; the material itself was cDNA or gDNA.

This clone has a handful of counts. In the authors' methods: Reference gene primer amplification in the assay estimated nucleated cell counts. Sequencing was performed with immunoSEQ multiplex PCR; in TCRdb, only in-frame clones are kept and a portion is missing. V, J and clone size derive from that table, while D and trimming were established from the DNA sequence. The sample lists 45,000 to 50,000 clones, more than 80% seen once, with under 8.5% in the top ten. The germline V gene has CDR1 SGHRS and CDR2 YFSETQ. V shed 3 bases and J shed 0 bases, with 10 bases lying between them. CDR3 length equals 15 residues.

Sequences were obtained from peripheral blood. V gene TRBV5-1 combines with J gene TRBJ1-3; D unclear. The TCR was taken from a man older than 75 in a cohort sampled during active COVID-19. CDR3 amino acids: CASSSYLGSGNTIYF. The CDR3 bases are TGCGCCAGCAGCTCGTACCTCGGCTCTGGAAACACCATATATTTT.